Listed below are T cell receptor beta chains from one sample, sequenced in a study of T cells in Graves' hyperthyroidism and ophthalmopathy. TCRdb fed the multiplex PCR reads into MiXCR, producing one record per CDR3 protein. Here the sample spans about 480,000 distinct CDR3 sequences, about 20% being singletons. Sequencing was carried out using blood. These receptors were obtained from a woman in her 70s with Graves' ophthalmopathy. CDR3s include the opening cysteine and the closing phenylalanine or tryptophan. A D gene is named only where the DNA matches it firmly. Part of the rows lack a size; the others show once, few, many or a class for expanded clones.

abundance: -; d_gene: TRBD2; j_gene: TRBJ2-1; v_gene: TRBV19; CDR3nt: TGTGCCAGTAGTACACCGGGACTAGCGGGAGGGCGCAATGAGCAGTTCTTC; CDR3aa: CASSTPGLAGGRNEQFF
abundance: many; d_gene: TRBD1; j_gene: TRBJ1-1; v_gene: TRBV2; CDR3nt: TGTGCCAGCAGTGAAGAAGGTAGAGGGACAGAGTCTGAAGCTTTCTTT; CDR3aa: CASSEEGRGTESEAFF
abundance: -; d_gene: -; j_gene: TRBJ2-5; v_gene: TRBV15; CDR3nt: TGTGCCACCAGCAGAGATCGGGGGCCCAGCGGGACCCAGTACTTC; CDR3aa: CATSRDRGPSGTQYF
abundance: once; d_gene: -; j_gene: TRBJ2-5; v_gene: TRBV5-1; CDR3nt: TGCGCCAGCAGCACCCAGCGGGCCCAACGTGAGACCCAGTACTTC; CDR3aa: CASSTQRAQRETQYF
abundance: -; d_gene: TRBD2; j_gene: TRBJ2-7; v_gene: TRBV6-5; CDR3nt: TGTGCCAGCAGTTACTCGGCGGGAGGGCCGGGGGAGCAGTACTTC; CDR3aa: CASSYSAGGPGEQYF
abundance: few; d_gene: TRBD2; j_gene: TRBJ2-1; v_gene: TRBV5-6; CDR3nt: TGTGCCAGCAGCGAGCGGACTAGCGGGAGTTACAATGAGCAGTTCTTC; CDR3aa: CASSERTSGSYNEQFF
abundance: few; d_gene: TRBD1; j_gene: TRBJ1-6; v_gene: TRBV19; CDR3nt: TGTGCCAGTAGTACCGGGACAGGGCTTAATTCACCCCTCCACTTT; CDR3aa: CASSTGTGLNSPLHF
abundance: -; d_gene: -; j_gene: TRBJ1-3; v_gene: TRBV27; CDR3nt: TGTGCCAGCAGTTTATCCCCGGCCCTCGAAAACACCATATATTTT; CDR3aa: CASSLSPALENTIYF
abundance: -; d_gene: TRBD1; j_gene: TRBJ1-6; v_gene: TRBV7-2; CDR3nt: TGTGCCAGCAGCCGCAGGGGGATTAATTCACCCCTCCACTTT; CDR3aa: CASSRRGINSPLHF
abundance: many; d_gene: -; j_gene: TRBJ2-1; v_gene: TRBV11-3; CDR3nt: TGTGCCAGCAGGGGACGGGGACGTGAGCAGTTCTTC; CDR3aa: CASRGRGREQFF
abundance: few; d_gene: -; j_gene: TRBJ1-6; v_gene: TRBV6-1; CDR3nt: TGTGCCAGCAGCAACCCGGGGAGGAGCTCCTATAATTCACCCCTCCACTTT; CDR3aa: CASSNPGRSSYNSPLHF
abundance: -; d_gene: -; j_gene: TRBJ2-3; v_gene: TRBV12-3/TRBV12-4; CDR3nt: TGTGCCAGCAGCCGTCTGGTATCGGCAGATACGCAGTATTTT; CDR3aa: CASSRLVSADTQYF
abundance: -; d_gene: TRBD2; j_gene: TRBJ2-7; v_gene: TRBV20-1; CDR3nt: TGCAGTGCTACTGACCTAGCGGGAGGGCACTACGAGCAGTACTTC; CDR3aa: CSATDLAGGHYEQYF
abundance: -; d_gene: -; j_gene: TRBJ2-1; v_gene: TRBV20-1; CDR3nt: TGCAGTGCTAGTCCCGCCGGGAGCTACAATGAGCAGTTCTTC; CDR3aa: CSASPAGSYNEQFF
abundance: -; d_gene: TRBD1; j_gene: TRBJ2-7; v_gene: TRBV12-3/TRBV12-4; CDR3nt: TGTGCCAGCAGTCGTACGGAGGCAGGGGGCTACGAGCAGTACTTC; CDR3aa: CASSRTEAGGYEQYF
abundance: many; d_gene: TRBD1; j_gene: TRBJ2-7; v_gene: TRBV28; CDR3nt: TGTGCCAGCAGTTTGGTGGGACAGGGGACCTACGAGCAGTACTTC; CDR3aa: CASSLVGQGTYEQYF
abundance: -; d_gene: -; j_gene: TRBJ1-2; v_gene: TRBV6-5; CDR3nt: TGTGCCAGCAGTTATCGGGGCGGGGATGGCTACACCTTC; CDR3aa: CASSYRGGDGYTF
abundance: -; d_gene: -; j_gene: TRBJ1-2; v_gene: TRBV3-1; CDR3nt: TGTGCCAGCAGCCAGGGCAGGGCAAATAGTGGCTACACCTTC; CDR3aa: CASSQGRANSGYTF
abundance: -; d_gene: TRBD2; j_gene: TRBJ2-1; v_gene: TRBV14; CDR3nt: TGTGCCAGCAGCCAAGCAGCGGGAGGGCCGGTTGAGCAGTTCTTC; CDR3aa: CASSQAAGGPVEQFF
abundance: many; d_gene: TRBD1; j_gene: TRBJ2-2; v_gene: TRBV6-1; CDR3nt: TGTGCCAGCAGTGGACAGGGTTCGGCCGGGGAGCTGTTTTTT; CDR3aa: CASSGQGSAGELFF
abundance: many; d_gene: -; j_gene: TRBJ1-5; v_gene: TRBV5-5; CDR3nt: TGTGCCAGCAGCTCTGGACTTATAGAGCCCCAGCATTTT; CDR3aa: CASSSGLIEPQHF
abundance: once; d_gene: -; j_gene: TRBJ1-6; v_gene: TRBV3-1; CDR3nt: TGTGCCAGCAGCCCAAGCCACAGGGCCTCCTATAATTCACCCCTCCACTTT; CDR3aa: CASSPSHRASYNSPLHF
abundance: -; d_gene: -; j_gene: TRBJ2-1; v_gene: TRBV6-1; CDR3nt: TGTGCCAGCAGTGAACCGCTTGGGCAGTTCTTC; CDR3aa: CASSEPLGQFF
abundance: many; d_gene: -; j_gene: TRBJ2-7; v_gene: TRBV29-1; CDR3nt: TGCAGCGTGGGAGGGGGAGGCAGCTCCTACGAGCAGTACTTC; CDR3aa: CSVGGGGSSYEQYF
abundance: -; d_gene: -; j_gene: TRBJ2-3; v_gene: TRBV5-1; CDR3nt: TGCGCCAGCAGCTTGGACGGGAATTCCGCCACAGATACGCAGTATTTT; CDR3aa: CASSLDGNSATDTQYF
abundance: once; d_gene: TRBD1; j_gene: TRBJ2-3; v_gene: TRBV6-2/TRBV6-3; CDR3nt: TGTGCCAGCAGTAGAGACAGGGGAAGCACAGATGCGCGGTATTTT; CDR3aa: CASSRDRGSTDARYF
abundance: -; d_gene: TRBD2; j_gene: TRBJ2-1; v_gene: TRBV5-1; CDR3nt: TGCGCCAGCAGCCAGAGGACTAGCGGGAGTGGTGAGCAGTTCTTC; CDR3aa: CASSQRTSGSGEQFF
abundance: -; d_gene: -; j_gene: TRBJ2-1; v_gene: TRBV7-2; CDR3nt: TGTGCCAGCAGCAAGCAAAGCAATGAGCAGTTCTTC; CDR3aa: CASSKQSNEQFF
abundance: many; d_gene: TRBD1; j_gene: TRBJ2-5; v_gene: TRBV28; CDR3nt: TGTGCCAGCAGTTTGACAGGGGACGAGACCCAGTACTTC; CDR3aa: CASSLTGDETQYF
abundance: few; d_gene: -; j_gene: TRBJ2-3; v_gene: TRBV4-2; CDR3nt: TGTGCCAGCAGCGCAGAACGGCGGAGCACAGATACGCAGTATTTT; CDR3aa: CASSAERRSTDTQYF
abundance: few; d_gene: -; j_gene: TRBJ1-2; v_gene: TRBV9; CDR3nt: TGTGCCAGCAGCCCTGCCCCCGAGTCCATCTATGGCTACACCTTC; CDR3aa: CASSPAPESIYGYTF
abundance: many; d_gene: -; j_gene: TRBJ2-3; v_gene: TRBV3-1; CDR3nt: TGTGCCAGCAGCCAGAGGACTAGCACAGATACGCAGTATTTT; CDR3aa: CASSQRTSTDTQYF
abundance: -; d_gene: -; j_gene: TRBJ1-1; v_gene: TRBV12-3/TRBV12-4; CDR3nt: TGTGCCAGCAGTTTAATGGGAGCTAGAGAAGCTTTCTTT; CDR3aa: CASSLMGAREAFF
abundance: -; d_gene: TRBD2; j_gene: TRBJ2-1; v_gene: TRBV24-1; CDR3nt: TGTGCCACCAGTGACCGGGACTATAATGAGCAGTTCTTC; CDR3aa: CATSDRDYNEQFF
abundance: -; d_gene: -; j_gene: TRBJ2-7; v_gene: TRBV27; CDR3nt: TGTGCCAGCAGTTTGGACCCTGCTCGCGGCTACGAGCAGTACTTC; CDR3aa: CASSLDPARGYEQYF
abundance: few; d_gene: TRBD2; j_gene: TRBJ2-7; v_gene: TRBV28; CDR3nt: TGTGCCAGCAGTCTAGGGACTAGCGGGAGTTGGTACGAGCAGTACTTC; CDR3aa: CASSLGTSGSWYEQYF
abundance: -; d_gene: -; j_gene: TRBJ2-7; v_gene: TRBV30; CDR3nt: TGTGCCTGGAGTAGAGGGGCCGGACCTTCCTACGAGCAGTACTTC; CDR3aa: CAWSRGAGPSYEQYF
abundance: -; d_gene: -; j_gene: TRBJ2-7; v_gene: TRBV7-2; CDR3nt: TGTGCCAGCAGCGTCGGGCGGAACTCCTACGAGCAGTACTTC; CDR3aa: CASSVGRNSYEQYF
abundance: -; d_gene: -; j_gene: TRBJ1-5; v_gene: TRBV4-2; CDR3nt: TGTGCCAGCAGCCAAGGGTCCGACAATCAGCCCCAGCATTTT; CDR3aa: CASSQGSDNQPQHF
abundance: -; d_gene: TRBD2; j_gene: TRBJ2-7; v_gene: TRBV2; CDR3nt: TGTGCCAGCAGTAGATACGGACTAGTGAGCTCCTACGAGCAGTACTTC; CDR3aa: CASSRYGLVSSYEQYF
abundance: few; d_gene: -; j_gene: TRBJ2-5; v_gene: TRBV5-1; CDR3nt: TGCGCCAGCAGCTTGGGGGACTTCGAAGAGACCCAGTACTTC; CDR3aa: CASSLGDFEETQYF
abundance: -; d_gene: TRBD2; j_gene: TRBJ2-1; v_gene: TRBV6-2/TRBV6-3; CDR3nt: TGTGCCAGCAGTTACAATCCGGGAGGGACCTTTTTTAACTACAATGAGCAGTTCTTC; CDR3aa: CASSYNPGGTFFNYNEQFF
abundance: -; d_gene: -; j_gene: TRBJ2-1; v_gene: TRBV5-1; CDR3nt: TGCGCCAGCAGCCCGGGACAAATCTCCTACAATGAGCAGTTCTTC; CDR3aa: CASSPGQISYNEQFF
abundance: once; d_gene: TRBD2; j_gene: TRBJ2-3; v_gene: TRBV6-1; CDR3nt: TGTGCCAGCACTCGAGCGGGATCCACAGATACGCAGTATTTT; CDR3aa: CASTRAGSTDTQYF
abundance: -; d_gene: -; j_gene: TRBJ1-2; v_gene: TRBV28; CDR3nt: TGTGCCAGCAGTTCAGGACTGAGCGCGGGTTGGGGCTACACCTTC; CDR3aa: CASSSGLSAGWGYTF
abundance: -; d_gene: -; j_gene: TRBJ2-1; v_gene: TRBV4-2; CDR3nt: TGTGCCAGCAGCCAAGAGAAGAGAATATACAATGAGCAGTTCTTC; CDR3aa: CASSQEKRIYNEQFF
abundance: few; d_gene: -; j_gene: TRBJ2-1; v_gene: TRBV27; CDR3nt: TGTGCCAGCAGTTTTTGGGGACTCCGCTACAATGAGCAGTTCTTC; CDR3aa: CASSFWGLRYNEQFF
abundance: few; d_gene: -; j_gene: TRBJ2-2; v_gene: TRBV7-6; CDR3nt: TGTGCCAGCAGCTTAGACGGGGCGGTGAACACCGGGGAGCTGTTTTTT; CDR3aa: CASSLDGAVNTGELFF
abundance: -; d_gene: TRBD2; j_gene: TRBJ2-7; v_gene: TRBV20-1; CDR3nt: TGCAGTGCCCCCAGGCCTAGCGGATACTCCTACGAGCAGTACTTC; CDR3aa: CSAPRPSGYSYEQYF
abundance: -; d_gene: -; j_gene: TRBJ1-1; v_gene: TRBV12-3/TRBV12-4; CDR3nt: TGTGCCAGCAGCCCCGCCGGAGGGGCGGACACTGAAGCTTTCTTT; CDR3aa: CASSPAGGADTEAFF
abundance: many; d_gene: TRBD2; j_gene: TRBJ2-1; v_gene: TRBV3-1; CDR3nt: TGTGCCAGCAGCTTGGCGGGAGGGGGGCAGTTCTTC; CDR3aa: CASSLAGGGQFF
abundance: -; d_gene: TRBD2; j_gene: TRBJ2-3; v_gene: TRBV4-3; CDR3nt: TGCGCCAGCAGCCAGGCGGGAGAGAGAACAGATACGCAGTATTTT; CDR3aa: CASSQAGERTDTQYF
abundance: few; d_gene: -; j_gene: TRBJ1-3; v_gene: TRBV7-8; CDR3nt: TGTGCCAGCAGCTCGCGGCGGACTGGAAACACCATATATTTT; CDR3aa: CASSSRRTGNTIYF
abundance: few; d_gene: -; j_gene: TRBJ1-5; v_gene: TRBV3-1; CDR3nt: TGTGCCAGCAGCCGGCCGGAGGCTCAGCCCCAGCATTTT; CDR3aa: CASSRPEAQPQHF
abundance: -; d_gene: -; j_gene: TRBJ1-2; v_gene: TRBV20-1; CDR3nt: TGCAGTGCTAGAGCCTTACAGGGATATGGCTACACCTTC; CDR3aa: CSARALQGYGYTF